This entry describes one TCR beta chain. The table lists this clonotype with many counts. It lacks a known antigen. Per-base qualities were not stored, and no clone one base away is much larger. This sample is part of a study of regulatory T cells in long-lasting Graves disease listed by TCRdb under 2021. Regarding the study in general: To count as having persistent Graves' disease, a patient had to have received antithyroid drug treatment for over 5 years with TSH receptor autoantibodies remaining persistently positive. This study used TCR sequencing and RNA sequencing of peripheral blood to compare persistent Graves' disease patients against newly diagnosed Graves' disease patients. The study was registered as a clinical trial and conducted in China. TCR sequencing covered some 13 persistent and roughly 20 newly diagnosed Graves' disease patients, 33 samples in total. Antithyroid drugs had been taken for approximately 10 years on average by persistent Graves' disease patients in the clinical cohort.

Library preparation used multiplex PCR. Instrument used: Illumina HiSeq 4000. iRepertoire HTBI primers and Arm-PCR amplification of CDR3 regions were used to construct TCR beta libraries. PCR products were gel purified before sequencing. The study's processing was this. Gene usage analysis of CDR3 amino acid clonotypes relied on the roughly 58 TRBV and around 14 TRBJ segments identified across samples. COPE and FqMerger were used to merge the filtered high-quality paired reads into contigs. Contigs were aligned with BLAST to IMGT TRBV, TRBD and TRBJ reference genes, and CDR3 was defined per IMGT. Any clonotype with a frequency above 0.1% was classified as a highly expanded clone. Shannon entropy served as the measure of repertoire diversity, while the Gini coefficient captured V-J evenness. Public clonotypes were defined as clonotypes shared by more than one individual. Starting from the raw public reads, TCRdb applied fastp trimming at Q25, assembled clones with MiXCR and retained in-frame beta chains. Records with the same CDR3 protein are collapsed into one entry carrying the most frequent genes and DNA. These V and J calls are TCRdb output, not the study's own analysis. Across this sample there are around 460,000 distinct CDR3 sequences, with approximately 23% seen only once. Around 13% of the sample goes to the ten largest clones.

The time point label of this sample denotes: persistent/refractory GD, antithyroid drugs over 5 years with positive TRAb. For both TCR sequencing and RNA sequencing, RNA was extracted from PBMCs in TRIzol. The diagnosis of Graves' disease followed American Thyroid Association guidelines. Patients for the study were recruited at an endocrinology department in Xi'an, China. From each patient, roughly 9 milliliters of peripheral blood was collected into an EDTA anticoagulant tube. PBMCs were isolated by Ficoll Paque Plus density gradient separation without further T cell sorting. An Agilent 2100 Bioanalyzer and agarose gel were used to assess RNA quality, and a NanoDrop 2000 was used to measure RNA concentration. Points the paper makes about the study in general: Peripheral blood alone was examined, since thyroid tissue, which constituted the primary lesion, could not be accessed. More public clonotypes were shared among persistent patients (roughly 2,900) than among newly diagnosed patients (over 900). Sequencing and analysis were restricted to the TCR beta chain. The authors acknowledged the small sample size as a limitation that may reduce accuracy. TRBV28, TRBJ1-2 and TRBJ2-5 were preferentially used in persistent disease, while TRBV20-1 and TRBJ2-1 were favored in newly diagnosed disease. Compared with newly diagnosed patients, persistent Graves' disease patients had lower TCR Shannon entropy and fewer highly expanded clones, which suggests clonal expansion.

The CDR3 runs 15 residues from the cysteine to the phenylalanine. The kept DNA is CDR3 alone, 45 bases in frame from the first base. Based on the germline V gene, the CDR1 and CDR2 sequences are MDHEN and SYDVKM. Trimming costs V 6 bases and J 2 bases, and their ends lie 16 bases apart. The chain is encoded by TRBV28 joined to TRBJ1-1; the D gene is perhaps TRBD1, on 5 matching bases. The source material was peripheral blood mononuclear cells (PBMCs), sampled when the disease was refractory, from a patient treated with antithyroid drugs. This clonotype was obtained from a female donor with Graves disease. DNA sequence: TGTGCCAGCAGCTTAACGGGGCACGGAAACACTGAAGCTTTCTTT. This encodes CASSLTGHGNTEAFF.